The 26 T cell receptor beta chains below come from one sample, sequenced in a study of blood T cell repertoires in COVID-19. The protocol was immunoSEQ multiplex PCR, while the TCRdb copy is restricted to in-frame clones and leaves out a portion. This sample carries approximately 68,000 clones, roughly 80% of them seen once, and the ten largest clones take roughly 6%. Sequenced input: peripheral blood. The receptors stem from a woman aged 55-75 years with acute or convalescent COVID-19.

This chain joins TRBV7-9 and TRBJ1-2; TRBD1 might be the D (5 bases). Germline V gene sequence: CDR1 SEHNR, CDR2 FQNEAQ (reference sequence). The germline V and J ends were trimmed by 2 bases and 0 bases, with 10 bases remaining between them. This CDR3 has 15 residues. The CDR3 sequence: CASSLSGGANYGYTF. In DNA, the CDR3 is TGTGCCAGCAGCTTATCCGGGGGAGCTAACTATGGCTACACCTTC.

The chain joins TRBV7-6 to TRBJ2-4, with 7 nucleotides matching TRBD1. The V gene's germline CDR1 is SGHVS and CDR2 FNYEAQ. The CDR3 is 15 amino acids. J was trimmed by 9 bases and V by 1 base; bases with no gene match: 9. The CDR3 DNA follows: TGTGCCAGCAGCTTAGAGGGACAGCCCTCGGGCATTCAGTACTTC. Its translation is CASSLEGQPSGIQYF.

This clone was observed once. The chain uses TRBV7-9 and TRBJ1-1, with unresolved D. Trimming stripped 2 bases from V and 5 bases from J, with 6 bases between. The CDR3 consists of 12 residues. CDR1 and CDR2 from the germline V gene are SEHNR and FQNEAQ (reference sequence). CDR3 in DNA: TGTGCCAGCAGCTTACGCGGGACTGAAGCTTTCTTT. Translated: CASSLRGTEAFF.

This chain links TRBV5-1 with TRBJ2-3; TRBD1 aligns across 7 bases. V gave up 4 bases and J gave up 6 bases; unmatched junction bases: 20. The CDR3 covers 18 residues. Looked up from germline, CDR1 is SGHRS and CDR2 is YFSETQ. This CDR3 is CASSRRGQTQANMDTQYF. In nucleotides, the CDR3 is TGCGCCAGCAGCCGTCGGGGACAGACGCAAGCAAACATGGATACGCAGTATTTT.

This clone was detected once. V usage is TRBV30 and J usage is TRBJ2-2; 10 bases are shared with TRBD2. The junction had 3 bases not matched to a gene; V was cut back by 5 bases and J by 0 bases. The CDR3 has 15 residues. Looked up from germline, CDR1 is GTSNPN and CDR2 is SVGIG (reference sequence). CDR3 residues: CAWASGGANTGELFF. CDR3 in DNA: TGTGCCTGGGCTAGCGGGGGCGCGAACACCGGGGAGCTGTTTTTT.

The chain joins TRBV6-5 to TRBJ1-4, with 10 bases lining up with TRBD1. The germline V gene encodes CDR1 MNHEY and CDR2 SVGAGI. Trimming took 4 bases from V and 13 from J; bases not matched to a gene: 15. This CDR3 has 16 residues. The CDR3 loop reads CASSSGTPGQGNRLFF. The CDR3 region has the DNA TGTGCCAGCAGTTCGGGGACACCGGGACAGGGGAACAGACTGTTTTTT.

The chain is built from TRBV7-9 and TRBJ1-2; TRBD1 agrees at 7 bases. V was clipped by 3 bases and J by 6 bases; unmatched bases: 7. In germline, CDR1 is SEHNR, CDR2 FQNEAQ (reference sequence). CDR3 length: 14 residues. The CDR3: CASSFTQGIDGYTF. The CDR3 DNA is TGTGCCAGCAGCTTTACACAGGGGATTGATGGCTACACCTTC.

The genes are TRBV19 and TRBJ2-7, with 9 bases that match TRBD2. The junction had 7 bases not matched to a gene; V was cut back by 4 bases and J by 3 bases. The germline CDR1 and CDR2 sequences are LNHDA and SQIVND (reference sequence). The CDR3 extends over 15 amino acids. DNA for the CDR3: TGTGCCAGTAGTAGGGTAGCGGGGGCCCTCTACGAGCAGTACTTC. Its protein is CASSRVAGALYEQYF. The whole variable domain, remainder taken from reference TRBV19 and TRBJ2-7, is DGGITQSPKYLFRKEGQNVTLSCEQNLNHDAMYWYRQDPGQGLRLIYYSQIVNDFQKGDIAEGYSVSREKKESFPLTVTSAQKNPTAFYLCASSRVAGALYEQYFGPGTRLTVT.

This rearrangement joins TRBV6-1 to TRBJ1-5, with 7 bases that match TRBD1. The CDR3 sequence is 17 residues long. V lost 1 base and J lost 0; bases outside the gene matches: 6. Germline assignment: CDR1 MNHNS and CDR2 SASEGT. The chain's CDR3 is CASSEGGQAYSNQPQHF. The CDR3 nucleotides are TGTGCCAGCAGTGAAGGCGGACAGGCCTATAGCAATCAGCCCCAGCATTTT.

This chain links TRBV10-1 with TRBJ1-4, with TRBD1 as a possible D gene (5 bases). V gave up 8 bases and J gave up 0 bases, with 19 bases separating them. This CDR3 region has 17 residues. The germline V gene encodes CDR1 WNHNN and CDR2 SYGVQD (reference sequence). The CDR3 DNA sequence: TGCGCCAGCCCCGTCCGGCAGGGCGGAGCAACTAATGAAAAACTGTTTTTT. Its protein is CASPVRQGGATNEKLFF.

V is TRBV7-9 and J is TRBJ1-2, with 7 bases identical to TRBD1. Germline trimming cut 4 bases from V and 5 bases from J; bases unmatched to any gene: 16. Germline V gene lookup returns CDR1 SEHNR and CDR2 FQNEAQ (reference sequence). The CDR3 contains 17 residues. The CDR3 loop is CASSWGDSGGTLYGYTF. The CDR3 coding sequence is TGTGCCAGCAGCTGGGGGGACAGTGGTGGTACTCTGTATGGCTACACCTTC.

In its sample, this clone was seen once. The V and J genes are TRBV3-1 (or the pseudogene TRBV3-2) and TRBJ1-3, with D unresolved. CDR1 is LGHDT and CDR2 is YNNKEL in the germline V gene (reference sequence). Trimming took 7 bases from V and 0 from J, leaving 16 bases between them. The CDR3 is 16 amino acids. The CDR3 protein is CASTPPTSSSGNTIYF. Written as DNA, the CDR3 is TGTGCCAGCACCCCCCCGACTTCGAGCTCTGGAAACACCATATATTTT.

V is TRBV21-1 and J is TRBJ2-2; no check of the table's D call, TRBD1, against the DNA was made. TRBV21-1 has pseudogene status. The CDR3 is 17 residues long. CDR3: CASSNERGQMNTGELFF. The CDR3 nucleotides read TGTGCCAGCAGCAACGAAAGAGGACAGATGAACACCGGGGAGCTGTTTTTT.

The genes are TRBV5-1 and TRBJ1-1; the D gene is possibly TRBD1 (6 bases). Trimming shortened V by 0 bases and J by 4 bases, and 10 bases separated the two germline ends. Per germline, CDR1 SGHRS and CDR2 YFSETQ. CDR3 length: 14 residues. The CDR3 sequence is CASSLAQGRTEAFF. Written as DNA, the CDR3 is TGCGCCAGCAGCTTGGCTCAGGGGCGCACTGAAGCTTTCTTT.

The J gene is TRBJ1-1, the V gene TRBV24-1, with TRBD1 matching over 11 bases. CDR1 KGHDR and CDR2 SFDVKD come from the germline V gene. V trimming: 3 bases; J trimming: 2 bases; junction bases outside the gene matches: 4. The CDR3 spans 16 residues. CDR3 coding DNA: TGTGCCACCAGTGATCCAAGGACAGGGGGCAACACTGAAGCTTTCTTT. Amino acid sequence: CATSDPRTGGNTEAFF.

This chain uses TRBV3-1 (or the pseudogene TRBV3-2) with TRBJ1-5; D gene uncertain. This CDR3 spans 14 amino acids. Between the trimmed V and J ends, which lost 4 bases and 0 bases, there was a span of 7 bases. Germline lookup yields CDR1 LGHDT and CDR2 YNNKEL (reference sequence). The CDR3 reads CASSLQISNQPQHF. The CDR3 DNA reads TGTGCCAGCAGCCTTCAGATTAGCAATCAGCCCCAGCATTTT.

This clone was observed a handful of times. The chain joins TRBV18 to TRBJ2-2, with 12 bases aligning to TRBD2. The germline gives CDR1 KGHSH, CDR2 LQKENI. The V segment lost 2 bases and the J segment 2 bases; nucleotides outside the gene matches: 6. The CDR3 contains 18 residues. The CDR3 spells CASSPVLAGGTNTGELFF. The CDR3, as DNA: TGTGCCAGCTCACCAGTACTAGCGGGGGGAACCAACACCGGGGAGCTGTTTTTT.

The chain couples TRBV5-1 to TRBJ1-3; D not certain. CDR1 is SGHRS, CDR2 YFSETQ, per germline. CDR3 length: 16 amino acids. Trimming cost V 4 bases and J 2 bases, with 16 bases left between them. CDR3 sequence reads: CASSQASVLTGNTIYF. The CDR3 DNA reads as TGCGCCAGCAGCCAAGCTTCGGTCTTAACTGGAAACACCATATATTTT.

This clone appeared a single time. The J gene is TRBJ1-6, the V gene TRBV6-5; D ambiguous. The CDR3 length is 14 residues. CDR1 and CDR2 (germline): MNHEY, SVGAGI. With 8 bases removed from V and 3 bases from J, the gap between germline ends came to 11 bases. Here the CDR3 DNA reads TGTGCCAGCGGTTCGGGGTACTATAATTCACCCCTCCACTTT. Its translation is CASGSGYYNSPLHF.

This chain joins TRBV5-4 and TRBJ1-2; 9 nucleotides line up with TRBD1. CDR1 SGHNT and CDR2 YYREEE come from the germline V gene (reference sequence). The CDR3 spans 15 residues. V dropped 1 base and J dropped 10; count of bases not matched to a gene: 11. CDR3 sequence (DNA): TGTGCCAGCAGCTTGTCGGACAGGGGCGATCTCTTCTACACCTTC. Its translation: CASSLSDRGDLFYTF.

This clone was observed a few times. The rearrangement links TRBV9 to TRBJ1-1; 11 nucleotides agree with TRBD1. V gave up 4 bases and J gave up 6 bases; unmatched junction bases: 8. This CDR3 spans 15 amino acids. Germline assignment: CDR1 SGDLS and CDR2 YYNGEE. DNA of the CDR3: TGTGCCAGCAGCCCAACGGGACAGGGGGGGCCTGAAGCTTTCTTT. This gives the protein CASSPTGQGGPEAFF.

The chain combines TRBV24-1 with TRBJ1-4; the match to TRBD1 covers 8 bases. Trimming cost V 7 bases and J 8 bases; bases outside gene matches: 11. CDR3 length equals 15 residues. The germline gives CDR1 KGHDR, CDR2 SFDVKD. Written as DNA, the CDR3 is TGTGCCACCAGGGTATTACAGGGGGAGGAAGAAAAACTGTTTTTT. This sequence encodes CATRVLQGEEEKLFF.

This chain uses TRBV4-2 with TRBJ2-3; 9 nucleotides align to TRBD2. Trimming at V came to 4 bases and at J to 2 bases, leaving 10 bases not matched to a gene. The length of the CDR3 is 17 residues. CDR1 and CDR2 from the germline V gene are LGHNA and YNFKEQ. The CDR3 region is CASSLQGASGNTDTQYF. Written as DNA, the CDR3 is TGTGCCAGCAGCCTCCAAGGGGCTAGCGGGAACACAGATACGCAGTATTTT.

The chain recombines TRBV28 with TRBJ1-2; TRBD1 matches 10 bases. J gave up 6 bases and V 6 bases, and 7 bases lay outside the gene matches. Germline V gene data show CDR1 as MDHEN and CDR2 as SYDVKM. CDR3 length: 14 residues. In DNA, the CDR3 is TGTGCCAGCAGGCCGGGACAGGGGAGGAATGGCTACACCTTC. Its translation: CASRPGQGRNGYTF.

The CDR3 region has the DNA TGCGCCAGCACCCAAGGACAGGTTTCCTACGAGCAGTACTTC. It yields the protein CASTQGQVSYEQYF. The genes are TRBV5-1 and TRBJ2-7; TRBD1 matches 7 bases. The CDR3 length is 14 residues. Germline V gene data show CDR1 as SGHRS and CDR2 as YFSETQ. Losses at the gene ends were 6 bases for V and 1 base for J; bases not matched to a gene: 7.

The chain combines TRBV20-1 with TRBJ1-5; no reliable D call. The CDR3 totals 11 residues. CDR1 DFQATT and CDR2 SNEGSKA come from the germline V gene (reference sequence). Trimming cost V 3 bases and J 6 bases, with 6 bases left between them. CDR3 DNA: TGCAGTGCTAGTGCGGGTCAGCCCCAGCATTTT. This sequence encodes CSASAGQPQHF.